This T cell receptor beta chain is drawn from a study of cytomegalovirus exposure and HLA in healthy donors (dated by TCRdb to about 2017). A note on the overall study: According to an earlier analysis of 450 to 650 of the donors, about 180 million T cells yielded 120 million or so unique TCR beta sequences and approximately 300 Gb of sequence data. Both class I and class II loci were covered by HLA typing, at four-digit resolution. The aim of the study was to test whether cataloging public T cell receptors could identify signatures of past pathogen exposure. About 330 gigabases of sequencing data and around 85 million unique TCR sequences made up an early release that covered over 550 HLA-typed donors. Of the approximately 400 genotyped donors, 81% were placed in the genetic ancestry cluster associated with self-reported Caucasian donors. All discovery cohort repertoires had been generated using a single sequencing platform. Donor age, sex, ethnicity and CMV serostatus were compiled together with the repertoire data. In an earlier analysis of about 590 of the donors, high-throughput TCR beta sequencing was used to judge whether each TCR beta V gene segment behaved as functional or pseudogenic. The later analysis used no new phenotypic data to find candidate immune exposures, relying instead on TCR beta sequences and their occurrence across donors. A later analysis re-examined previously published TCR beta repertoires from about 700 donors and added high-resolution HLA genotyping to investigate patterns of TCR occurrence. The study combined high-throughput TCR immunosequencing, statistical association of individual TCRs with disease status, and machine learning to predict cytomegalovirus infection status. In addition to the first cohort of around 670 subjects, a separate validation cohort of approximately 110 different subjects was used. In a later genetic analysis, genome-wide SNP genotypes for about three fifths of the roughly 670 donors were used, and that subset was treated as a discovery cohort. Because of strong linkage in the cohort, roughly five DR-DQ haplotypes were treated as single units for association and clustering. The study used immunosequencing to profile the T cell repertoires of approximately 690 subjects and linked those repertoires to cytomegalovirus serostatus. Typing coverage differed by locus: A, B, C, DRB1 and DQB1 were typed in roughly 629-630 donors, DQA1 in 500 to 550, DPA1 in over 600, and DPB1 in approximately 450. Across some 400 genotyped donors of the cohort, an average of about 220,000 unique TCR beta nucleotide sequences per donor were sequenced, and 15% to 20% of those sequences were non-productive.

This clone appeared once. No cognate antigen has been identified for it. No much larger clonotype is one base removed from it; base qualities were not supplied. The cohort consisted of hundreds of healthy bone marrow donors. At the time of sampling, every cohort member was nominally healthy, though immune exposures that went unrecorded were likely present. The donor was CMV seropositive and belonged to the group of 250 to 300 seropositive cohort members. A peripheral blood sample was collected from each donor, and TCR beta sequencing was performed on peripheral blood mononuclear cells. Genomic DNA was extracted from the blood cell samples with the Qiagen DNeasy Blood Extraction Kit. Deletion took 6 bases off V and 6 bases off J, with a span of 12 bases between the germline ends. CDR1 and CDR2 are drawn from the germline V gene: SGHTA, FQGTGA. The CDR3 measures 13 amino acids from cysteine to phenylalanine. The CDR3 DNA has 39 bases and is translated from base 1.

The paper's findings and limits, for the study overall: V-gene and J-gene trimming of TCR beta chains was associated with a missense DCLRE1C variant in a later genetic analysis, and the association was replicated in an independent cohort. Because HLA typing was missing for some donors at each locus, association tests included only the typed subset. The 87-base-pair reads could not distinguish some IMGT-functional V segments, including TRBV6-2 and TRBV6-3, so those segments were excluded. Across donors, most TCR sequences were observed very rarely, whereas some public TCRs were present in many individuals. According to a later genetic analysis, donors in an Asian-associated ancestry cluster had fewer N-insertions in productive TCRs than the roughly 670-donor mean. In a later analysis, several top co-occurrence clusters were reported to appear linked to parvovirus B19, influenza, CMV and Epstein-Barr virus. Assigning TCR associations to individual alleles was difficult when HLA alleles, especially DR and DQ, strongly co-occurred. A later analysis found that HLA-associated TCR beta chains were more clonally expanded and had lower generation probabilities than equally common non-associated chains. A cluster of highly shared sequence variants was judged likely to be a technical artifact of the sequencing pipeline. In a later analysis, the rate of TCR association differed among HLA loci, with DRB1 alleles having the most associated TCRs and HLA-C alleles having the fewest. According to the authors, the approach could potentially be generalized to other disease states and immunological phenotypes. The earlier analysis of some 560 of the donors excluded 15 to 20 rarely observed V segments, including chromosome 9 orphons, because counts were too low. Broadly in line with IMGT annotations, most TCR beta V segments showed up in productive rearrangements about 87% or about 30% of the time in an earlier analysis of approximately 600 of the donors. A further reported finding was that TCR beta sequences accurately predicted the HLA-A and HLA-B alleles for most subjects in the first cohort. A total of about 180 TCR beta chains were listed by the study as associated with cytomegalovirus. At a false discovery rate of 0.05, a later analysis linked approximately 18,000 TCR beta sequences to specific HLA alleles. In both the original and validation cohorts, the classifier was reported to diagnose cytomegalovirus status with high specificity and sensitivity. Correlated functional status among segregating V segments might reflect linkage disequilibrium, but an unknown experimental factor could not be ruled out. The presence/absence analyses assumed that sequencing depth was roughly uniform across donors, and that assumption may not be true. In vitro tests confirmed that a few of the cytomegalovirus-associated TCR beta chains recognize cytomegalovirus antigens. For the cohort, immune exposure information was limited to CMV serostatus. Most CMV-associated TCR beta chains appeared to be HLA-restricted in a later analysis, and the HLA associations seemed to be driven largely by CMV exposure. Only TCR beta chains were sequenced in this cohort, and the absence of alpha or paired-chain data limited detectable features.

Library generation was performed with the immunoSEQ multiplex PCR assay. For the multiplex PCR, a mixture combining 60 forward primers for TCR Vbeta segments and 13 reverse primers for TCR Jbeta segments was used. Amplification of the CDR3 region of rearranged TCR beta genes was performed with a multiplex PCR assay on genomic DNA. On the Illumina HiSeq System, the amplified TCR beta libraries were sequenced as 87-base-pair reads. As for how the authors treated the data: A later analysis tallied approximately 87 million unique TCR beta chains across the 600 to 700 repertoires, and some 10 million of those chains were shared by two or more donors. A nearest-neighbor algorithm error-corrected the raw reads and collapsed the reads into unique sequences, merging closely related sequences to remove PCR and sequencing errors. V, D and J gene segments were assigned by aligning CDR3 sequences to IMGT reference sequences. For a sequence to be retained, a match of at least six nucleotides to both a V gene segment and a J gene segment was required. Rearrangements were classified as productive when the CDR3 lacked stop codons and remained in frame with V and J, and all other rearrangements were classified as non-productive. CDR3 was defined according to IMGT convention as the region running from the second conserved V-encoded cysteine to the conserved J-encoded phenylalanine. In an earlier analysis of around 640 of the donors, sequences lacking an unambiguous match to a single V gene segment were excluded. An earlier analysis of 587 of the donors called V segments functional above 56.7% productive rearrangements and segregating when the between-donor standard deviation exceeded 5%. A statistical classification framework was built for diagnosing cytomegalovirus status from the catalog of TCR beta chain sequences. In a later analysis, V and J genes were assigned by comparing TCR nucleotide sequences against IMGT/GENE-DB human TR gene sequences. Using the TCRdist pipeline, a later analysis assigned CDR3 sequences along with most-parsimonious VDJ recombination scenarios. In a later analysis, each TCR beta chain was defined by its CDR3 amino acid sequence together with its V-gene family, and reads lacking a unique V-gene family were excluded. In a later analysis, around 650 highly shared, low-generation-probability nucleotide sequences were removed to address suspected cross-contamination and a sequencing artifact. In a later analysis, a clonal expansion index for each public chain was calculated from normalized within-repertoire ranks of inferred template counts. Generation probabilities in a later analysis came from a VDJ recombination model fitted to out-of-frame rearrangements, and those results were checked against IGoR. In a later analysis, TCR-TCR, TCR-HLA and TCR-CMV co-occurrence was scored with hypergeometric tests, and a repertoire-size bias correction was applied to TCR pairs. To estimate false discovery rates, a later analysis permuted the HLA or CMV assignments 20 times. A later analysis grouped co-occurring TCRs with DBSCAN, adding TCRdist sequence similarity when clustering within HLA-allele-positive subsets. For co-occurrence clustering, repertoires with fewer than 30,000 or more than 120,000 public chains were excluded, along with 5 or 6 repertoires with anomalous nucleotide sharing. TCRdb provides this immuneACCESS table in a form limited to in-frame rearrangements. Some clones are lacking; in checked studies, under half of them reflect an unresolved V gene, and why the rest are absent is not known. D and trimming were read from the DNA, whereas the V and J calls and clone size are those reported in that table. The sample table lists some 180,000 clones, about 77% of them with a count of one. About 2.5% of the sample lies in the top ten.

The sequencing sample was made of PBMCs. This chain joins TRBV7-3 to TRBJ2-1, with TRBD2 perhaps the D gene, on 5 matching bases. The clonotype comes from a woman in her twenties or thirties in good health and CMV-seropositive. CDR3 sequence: CASSQGLLNEQFF. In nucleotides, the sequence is TGTGCCAGCAGTCAAGGACTTCTCAATGAGCAGTTCTTC.